Following are 25 T cell receptor beta chains from one sample sequenced in a study of OX40 agonist ivuxolimab in advanced cancers. This table comes from immunoSEQ multiplex PCR, and its TCRdb copy is limited to in-frame clones, with some not included. The data contain 58,000 or so clones, approximately 92% of them singletons. The input for sequencing was CD4+ or CD8+ T cells sorted from blood, taken in a trial of the OX40 agonist ivuxolimab. Receptors were obtained from an adult with an advanced solid tumor such as melanoma, head and neck, liver or kidney cancer.

This clone came up once. This chain joins TRBV2 and TRBJ2-3; D might be TRBD1 (6 bases). CDR1 and CDR2 from the germline V gene are SNHLY and FYNNEI. V was trimmed by 9 bases and J by 6 bases, leaving 13 bases between them. The CDR3 runs 12 residues. DNA for the CDR3: TGTGCCAGACAGGGACCCGGGGATACGCAGTATTTT. Its translation: CARQGPGDTQYF. The full variable domain, rest sourced from reference TRBV2 and TRBJ2-3, is EPEVTQTPSHQVTQMGQEVILRCVPISNHLYFYWYRQILGQKVEFLVSFYNNEISEKSEIFDDQFSVERPDGSNFTLKIRSTKLEDSAMYFCARQGPGDTQYFGPGTRLTVL.

This clone appeared once. The V call is TRBV10-3, the J call TRBJ1-1; the D is unclear. The CDR3 spans 13 residues. V lost 2 bases to trimming and J lost 0 bases, with 4 bases between them. Germline loops: CDR1 ENHRY, CDR2 SYGVKD. The DNA for the CDR3 is TGTGCCATCAGTGAGCATTTGAACACTGAAGCTTTCTTT. Encoded protein: CAISEHLNTEAFF.

V and J are TRBV11-2 and TRBJ2-7, with D possibly matching TRBD1 (5 bases). There are 17 residues in the CDR3. CDR1 and CDR2 (germline): SGHAT, FQNNGV. V was shortened by 1 base and J by 3 bases, with 19 bases between the two germline ends. The CDR3 region is CASSLATTVWDVYEQYF. CDR3 coding DNA: TGTGCCAGCAGCTTAGCGACGACAGTATGGGATGTCTACGAGCAGTACTTC.

This clone appeared once. J is TRBJ1-2 and V is TRBV6-5; D may be TRBD1 (5 bases). V was pared by 0 bases and J by 2 bases, with 7 bases between. This CDR3 region has 14 residues. Germline CDR1 and CDR2: MNHEY and SVGAGI. Written as DNA, the CDR3 is TGTGCCAGCAGTTACTCGACAGACAACTATGGCTACACCTTC. As protein: CASSYSTDNYGYTF.

J is TRBJ2-1 and V is TRBV27, with 8 bases identical to TRBD1. The CDR3 covers 15 residues. Germline V gene sequence: CDR1 MNHEY, CDR2 SMNVEV (reference sequence). V lost 7 bases, J lost 0 bases, and 5 bases stayed unmatched. Here the CDR3 reads CASKGQGGSYNEQFF. CDR3 DNA sequence: TGTGCCAGCAAAGGACAGGGTGGCTCCTACAATGAGCAGTTCTTC.

This chain connects TRBV19 to TRBJ1-1, with a possible D match to TRBD1 (5 bases). V shed 6 bases and J shed 0 bases, with 11 bases lying between them. Germline CDR1 reads LNHDA; CDR2 reads SQIVND (reference sequence). The CDR3 covers 14 residues. The CDR3 sequence is CASSAGGLNTEAFF. CDR3 nucleotides: TGTGCCAGTAGCGCTGGGGGGTTGAACACTGAAGCTTTCTTT.

The CDR3 DNA is TGTGCCAGCAGCTTAATAGCGGGAGTAAATGAGCAGTTCTTC. Residues: CASSLIAGVNEQFF. The rearrangement uses TRBV7-3 and TRBJ2-1; 9 bases fit TRBD2. The CDR3 has 14 residues. Germline V lookup: CDR1 SGHTA, CDR2 FQGTGA. Losses at the gene ends were 1 base for V and 7 bases for J; bases not matched to a gene: 2.

With regard to this clone: Additional DNA sequences in this sample encode the identical CDR3. The genes are TRBV5-1 and TRBJ1-2; TRBD1 might be the D (5 bases). Germline V gives CDR1 SGHRS, CDR2 YFSETQ. The V end was cut by 4 bases, the J end by 8 bases, with 18 bases between. This CDR3 is 14 amino acids long. The CDR3: CASSLAAGLEGYTF. The CDR3 coding sequence is TGCGCCAGCAGCCTGGCCGCAGGGCTGGAAGGCTACACCTTC.

This clone was seen more than once but under ten times. The chain recombines TRBV29-1 with TRBJ1-1, with D unresolved. CDR3 length: 10 residues. V lost 7 bases to trimming and J lost 2 bases, with 5 bases between them. Germline CDR1 reads SQVTM; CDR2 reads ANQGSEA. The CDR3 DNA sequence: TGCAGCGCCGTTAACACTGAAGCTTTCTTT. Encoded protein: CSAVNTEAFF.

This chain links TRBV2 with TRBJ1-1; no firm D call. V was cut by 0 bases and J by 6 bases, with 8 bases left in between. The CDR3 has 13 residues. From germline, CDR1 is SNHLY and CDR2 FYNNEI. DNA for the CDR3: TGTGCCAGCAGTGAAGCGGCAGGTGCTGAAGCTTTCTTT. Translating it yields CASSEAAGAEAFF. Variable domain in full (rest from reference TRBV2 and TRBJ1-1): EPEVTQTPSHQVTQMGQEVILRCVPISNHLYFYWYRQILGQKVEFLVSFYNNEISEKSEIFDDQFSVERPDGSNFTLKIRSTKLEDSAMYFCASSEAAGAEAFFGQGTRLTVV.

The chain recombines TRBV9 with TRBJ2-3; D call uncertain. This CDR3 has 12 amino acids. The V end lost 0 bases, the J end lost 6 bases, and 5 bases lay between the germline ends. Germline CDR1 is SGDLS and CDR2 is YYNGEE. CDR3 coding DNA: TGTGCCAGCAGCGTAGGATTGGATACGCAGTATTTT. Residues: CASSVGLDTQYF.

The chain carries TRBV18 and TRBJ2-7; unclear D gene. Germline CDR1 reads KGHSH; CDR2 reads LQKENI. This CDR3 is 14 amino acids long. The V and J ends lost 3 bases and 0 bases respectively, with 9 bases between them. The CDR3, as DNA: TGTGCCAGCTCACCGAGCCAAGACTCCTACGAGCAGTACTTC. Its protein is CASSPSQDSYEQYF.

A word on this clone: The germline gene is not matched at one end of the junction; a read error may be the cause. This chain connects TRBV6-1 to TRBJ1-5; no clear D. CDR1 and CDR2 from the germline V gene are MNHNS and SASEGT. The CDR3 contains 11 residues. CDR3 DNA sequence: TGTGCCAGCAGTGAAGGTCAGGCCCAGCATTTT. Amino acids: CASSEGQAQHF.

The chain couples TRBV27 to TRBJ2-1; D not certain. This CDR3 has 14 residues. Germline V gene data show CDR1 as MNHEY and CDR2 as SMNVEV (reference sequence). V was clipped by 5 bases and J by 5 bases, with 13 bases between them. CDR3 sequence reads: CASSPVARDNEQFF. The CDR3 DNA is TGTGCCAGCAGTCCCGTAGCCCGGGACAATGAGCAGTTCTTC.

Remarks on this clone: This specimen includes other DNA sequences encoding the same CDR3. The rearrangement links TRBV7-9 to TRBJ2-5; D is ambiguous. The CDR3 consists of 11 residues. The V gene's germline CDR1 is SEHNR and CDR2 FQNEAQ (reference sequence). The ends were cut back, 3 bases at V and 5 bases at J, with 4 bases in the middle. The chain's CDR3 is CASSLVETQYF. The DNA for the CDR3 is TGTGCCAGCAGCTTGGTCGAGACCCAGTACTTC.

The J gene is TRBJ2-7, the V gene TRBV7-9; D not certain. Looked up from germline, CDR1 is SEHNR and CDR2 is FQNEAQ (reference sequence). The CDR3 is made up of 14 amino acids. V was cut by 4 bases and J by 1 base, with 11 bases left in between. Written as DNA, the CDR3 is TGTGCCAGCAGCTGGGTTTTAGGGTCCTACGAGCAGTACTTC. This sequence encodes CASSWVLGSYEQYF. Full variable domain (outside the CDR3, taken from reference TRBV7-9 and TRBJ2-7): DTGVSQNPRHKITKRGQNVTFRCDPISEHNRLYWYRQTLGQGPEFLTYFQNEAQLEKSRLLSDRFSAERPKGSFSTLEIQRTEQGDSAMYLCASSWVLGSYEQYFGPGTRLTVT.

The chain is built from TRBV13 and TRBJ2-7, with D possibly called TRBD1 or TRBD2 (5 bases each). The V gene lost 2 bases and the J gene lost 0 bases, with 11 bases spanning the gap. CDR1 PRHDT and CDR2 FYEKMQ come from the germline V gene (reference sequence). The CDR3 extends over 15 amino acids. The CDR3 region is CASSLFGTGSYEQYF. The CDR3 DNA reads as TGTGCCAGCAGCTTATTTGGGACGGGCTCCTACGAGCAGTACTTC. The variable domain in full, with the rest retrieved from reference TRBV13 and TRBJ2-7, is AAGVIQSPRHLIKEKRETATLKCYPIPRHDTVYWYQQGPGQDPQFLISFYEKMQSDKGSIPDRFSAQQFSDYHSELNMSSLELGDSALYFCASSLFGTGSYEQYFGPGTRLTVT.

The chain uses TRBV15 and TRBJ1-4; a weak D match, TRBD1 (5 bases). The V gene lost 5 bases and the J gene lost 0 bases, with 13 bases spanning the gap. The V gene's germline CDR1 is LNHNV and CDR2 YYDKDF (reference sequence). This CDR3 has 16 amino acids. The CDR3 DNA is TGTGCCACCAGCCCGTGGAGGGGTGCAACTAATGAAAAACTGTTTTTT. Its protein is CATSPWRGATNEKLFF. The variable domain in full, completed from reference TRBV15 and TRBJ1-4, reads DAMVIQNPRYQVTQFGKPVTLSCSQTLNHNVMYWYQQKSSQAPKLLFHYYDKDFNNEADTPDNFQSRRPNTSFCFLDIRSPGLGDTAMYLCATSPWRGATNEKLFFGSGTQLSVL.

In regard to this clone: At one boundary the junction diverges from the germline segment, which might be a read error. The V and J genes are TRBV5-1 and TRBJ1-4; D unresolved. The germline gives CDR1 SGHRS, CDR2 YFSETQ. The CDR3 runs to 15 residues. The DNA for the CDR3 is TGCGCCAGCAGTTTGGAGCGAGCAACTAATGAAAAACTGTTTTTT. This gives the protein CASSLERATNEKLFF. The full variable domain, its missing parts supplied by reference TRBV5-1 and TRBJ1-4, is KAGVTQTPRYLIKTRGQQVTLSCSPISGHRSVSWYQQTPGQGLQFLFEYFSETQRNKGNFPGRFSGRQFSNSRSEMNVSTLELGDSALYLCASSLERATNEKLFFGSGTQLSVL.

J is TRBJ2-7 and V is TRBV2, with a weak D call TRBD1 (5 bases). The germline V gene encodes CDR1 SNHLY and CDR2 FYNNEI. CDR3 length equals 12 residues. V lost 9 bases and J 0 bases, leaving 9 bases between the germline ends. The CDR3 sequence: CASTTASYEQYF. CDR3 DNA sequence: TGTGCCAGTACGACAGCCTCCTACGAGCAGTACTTC.

J is TRBJ2-7 and V is TRBV5-1, with D possibly being TRBD2 (6 bases). The CDR3 contains 15 residues. Germline V gene data show CDR1 as SGHRS and CDR2 as YFSETQ. Deletions cut 3 bases from V and 5 bases from J, with 18 bases between. CDR3 nucleotides: TGCGCCAGCAGCTATATAGGGCGGAGGGTGGACGAGCAGTACTTC. This encodes CASSYIGRRVDEQYF.

The chain links TRBV10-3 to TRBJ1-3; TRBD1 aligns across 9 bases. The J segment lost 2 bases and the V segment lost 11 bases, leaving 4 bases of the junction unmatched. The CDR3 has 13 residues. Germline CDR1 ENHRY, CDR2 SYGVKD. CDR3 DNA sequence: TGTGCCTCAACAGGGGGCCCTGGAAACACCATATATTTT. It codes for CASTGGPGNTIYF.

This clone was found once. The chain recombines TRBV2 with TRBJ2-1; 12 bases match TRBD2. There are 15 residues in the CDR3. V trimming: 8 bases; J trimming: 9 bases; junction bases outside the gene matches: 11. The V gene's germline CDR1 is SNHLY and CDR2 FYNNEI. CDR3 sequence: CASPQTSGRRGEQFF. The CDR3 nucleotides are TGTGCCAGCCCCCAAACTAGCGGGAGGCGAGGTGAGCAGTTCTTC.

V and J are TRBV6-6 and TRBJ1-2; tentative D call: TRBD1 (5 bases). The CDR3 covers 13 residues. Germline assignment: CDR1 MNHNY and CDR2 SVGAGI (reference sequence). Trimming shortened V by 5 bases and J by 6 bases, and 13 bases separated the two germline ends. The CDR3 nucleotides read TGTGCCAGCAGTGCCGGGGCCGACGATGGCTACACCTTC. Its translation: CASSAGADDGYTF.

The gene calls are TRBV4-1 and TRBJ2-3, with D possibly TRBD2 on 7 matching bases. Between the trimmed V and J ends, which lost 5 bases and 2 bases, there was a span of 14 bases. The CDR3 loop spans 15 amino acids. Germline assignment: CDR1 MGHRA and CDR2 YSYEKL. This CDR3 is CASSFQGRDTDTQYF. CDR3 nucleotides: TGCGCCAGCAGCTTTCAGGGGAGGGACACAGATACGCAGTATTTT.